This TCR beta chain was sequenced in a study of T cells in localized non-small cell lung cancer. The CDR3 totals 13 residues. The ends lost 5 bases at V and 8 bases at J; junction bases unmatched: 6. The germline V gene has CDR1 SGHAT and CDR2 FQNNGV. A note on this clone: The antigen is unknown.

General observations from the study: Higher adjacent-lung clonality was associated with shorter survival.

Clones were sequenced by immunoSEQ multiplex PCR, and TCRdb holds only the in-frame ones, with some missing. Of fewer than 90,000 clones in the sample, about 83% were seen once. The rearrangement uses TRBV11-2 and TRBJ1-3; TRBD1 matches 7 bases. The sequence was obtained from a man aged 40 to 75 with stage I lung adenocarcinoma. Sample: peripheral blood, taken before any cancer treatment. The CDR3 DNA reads TGTGCCAGCAGCGGGACAGCCAAGGACACCATATATTTT. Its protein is CASSGTAKDTIYF.